These 17 T cell receptor beta chains were all obtained from the same sample, sequenced in a study of CD8 T cells in ankylosing spondylitis. TCRdb processed the 5' RACE reads anew with MiXCR; each CDR3 protein has one entry. Among 750,000 to 850,000 distinct CDR3 sequences listed, roughly 10% were seen once. Study results and caveats: Made up of eight highly homologous variants, a TCR beta motif appeared characteristic of ankylosing spondylitis blood.

Antigens of these TCRs are unknown. Material: blood, either unsorted or a sorted T cell fraction (not recorded which). The source is a male donor with ankylosing spondylitis.

This clonotype was observed a handful of times. CDR3 protein: CSAPRGATETQYF. The CDR3 DNA reads TGCAGTGCGCCGAGGGGGGCTACAGAGACCCAGTACTTC. J is TRBJ2-5 and V is TRBV20-1, with D perhaps TRBD1 or TRBD2 (6 bases each). CDR1 and CDR2 from the germline V gene are DFQATT and SNEGSKA (reference sequence). The V end lost 6 bases, the J end lost 4 bases, and 15 bases lay between the germline ends. The CDR3 runs 13 residues.

The chain is built from TRBV5-1 and TRBJ1-2, with D perhaps matching TRBD1 (6 bases). Trimming pared 4 bases from V and 6 bases from J, leaving 28 bases between. Germline V CDR1 and CDR2: SGHRS, YFSETQ. The CDR3 length is 18 residues. The CDR3 region is CASSPSGVNGGQFHGYTF. For the CDR3, the DNA is TGCGCCAGCAGCCCTTCAGGTGTCAACGGGGGGCAGTTTCATGGCTACACCTTC.

The chain links TRBV6-2 or TRBV6-3 to TRBJ2-7, with D perhaps TRBD2 (5 bases). Trimming removed 7 bases at V and 2 bases at J, with 12 bases between. This CDR3 has 13 residues. Germline V gene sequence: CDR1 MNHEY, CDR2 SVGEGT. CDR3 sequence (DNA): TGTGCCAGCATAGCTAGCATCACCTACGAGCAGTACTTC. Translation gives CASIASITYEQYF.

A few counts support this clonotype. The chain recombines TRBV7-2 with TRBJ2-7; TRBD1 matches 8 bases. The V and J ends lost 1 base and 6 bases, in that order; junction bases with no gene match: 8. This CDR3 contains 15 residues. Germline V CDR1 and CDR2: SGHTA, FQGNSA. The CDR3 is CASSLVTGGFLEQYF. For the CDR3, the DNA is TGTGCCAGCAGCTTAGTTACAGGGGGATTCCTCGAGCAGTACTTC. Combining the CDR3 with reference TRBV7-2 and TRBJ2-7 gives the whole variable domain GAGVSQSPSNKVTEKGKDVELRCDPISGHTALYWYRQSLGQGLEFLIYFQGNSAPDKSGLPSDRFSAERTGGSVSTLTIQRTQQEDSAVYLCASSLVTGGFLEQYFGPGTRLTVT.

The chain joins TRBV7-2 to TRBJ2-2; possible D gene TRBD1, 6 bases. Trimming removed 6 bases at V and 7 bases at J, with 15 bases between. The CDR3 covers 14 residues. Germline V gene sequence: CDR1 SGHTA, CDR2 FQGNSA. CDR3 region: CASSRNRARGELFF. The CDR3 nucleotides are TGTGCCAGCAGTCGTAACAGGGCCCGCGGGGAGCTGTTTTTT. The variable domain in full, with the rest retrieved from reference TRBV7-2 and TRBJ2-2, is GAGVSQSPSNKVTEKGKDVELRCDPISGHTALYWYRQSLGQGLEFLIYFQGNSAPDKSGLPSDRFSAERTGGSVSTLTIQRTQQEDSAVYLCASSRNRARGELFFGEGSRLTVL.

This clonotype turned up a few times. This chain joins TRBV28 and TRBJ1-2; D gene uncertain. The CDR3 consists of 15 residues. V lost 5 bases, J lost 7 bases, and 20 bases lay in between. Per the germline V gene, CDR1 is MDHEN and CDR2 is SYDVKM. DNA for the CDR3: TGTGCCAGCAGTGAGAGTGCCGCCATGGACCTTGGCTACACCTTC. Its translation is CASSESAAMDLGYTF.

The CDR3 is CSARAAARAYEQYF. The DNA for the CDR3 is TGCAGTGCTAGAGCAGCCGCTCGGGCCTACGAGCAGTACTTC. The gene calls are TRBV20-1 and TRBJ2-7; D gene ambiguous. The germline V and J ends were trimmed by 1 base and 2 bases, with 12 bases remaining between them. CDR1 is DFQATT and CDR2 is SNEGSKA in the germline V gene (reference sequence). The CDR3 totals 14 residues.

This clonotype was recorded a few times. DNA for the CDR3: TGTGCCAGCAGCTTAGACCAGGGGGCGATCTATGGCTACACCTTC. It translates to CASSLDQGAIYGYTF. The rearrangement uses TRBV7-2 and TRBJ1-2, with 8 nucleotides matching TRBD1. CDR3 size: 15 residues. V shed 1 base and J 4 bases; nucleotides not matched to a gene: 5. Germline V lookup: CDR1 SGHTA, CDR2 FQGNSA.

The V and J genes are TRBV29-1 and TRBJ1-2; D uncertain. Per germline, CDR1 SQVTM and CDR2 ANQGSEA. V lost 5 bases and J 4 bases, leaving 17 bases between the germline ends. The CDR3 runs 14 residues. CDR3 bases: TGCAGCGTTTTAGATAATGTCAGGAGCTATGGCTACACCTTC. Translated, it gives CSVLDNVRSYGYTF.

J is TRBJ2-3 and V is TRBV30; D could derive from TRBD1 or TRBD2 (6 bases each). V shed 4 bases and J shed 4 bases, with 12 bases lying between them. The CDR3 has 13 amino acids. Germline CDR1 GTSNPN, CDR2 SVGIG (reference sequence). Written as DNA, the CDR3 is TGTGCCTGGACGAGGGGGGTGGCAGATACGCAGTATTTT. Translating gives CAWTRGVADTQYF.

The V and J genes are TRBV18 and TRBJ1-5; 7 nucleotides line up with TRBD1. Trimming at V came to 2 bases and at J to 9 bases, leaving 7 bases not matched to a gene. This CDR3 spans 14 amino acids. The V gene's germline CDR1 is KGHSH and CDR2 LQKENI. The CDR3 loop reads CASSPGQVDRPQHF. The CDR3 DNA follows: TGTGCCAGCTCACCAGGACAGGTGGATAGGCCCCAGCATTTT.

This clonotype was observed a handful of times. This chain uses TRBV4-3 with TRBJ1-3; a weak D match, TRBD1 (5 bases). The germline V gene has CDR1 LGHNA and CDR2 YSLEER. This CDR3 has 14 residues. V was shortened by 0 bases and J by 4 bases, with 7 bases between the two germline ends. The CDR3 is CASSQEYRGNTIYF. The CDR3 bases are TGCGCCAGCAGCCAAGAGTACAGGGGAAACACCATATATTTT.

This clonotype was picked up many times. At one end the junction does not follow the germline gene, possibly because of a read error. The genes are TRBV3-1 and TRBJ2-7; 7 bases line up with TRBD1. The CDR3 runs 11 residues. Germline V gives CDR1 LGHDT, CDR2 YNNKEL (reference sequence). The DNA for the CDR3 is TGTGCCAGCAGCCAAGAGGGGACAGTCCACTTC. Translating it yields CASSQEGTVHF.

The table lists this clonotype with a few counts. The chain has TRBV20-1 and TRBJ2-7, with D perhaps TRBD1 (5 bases). CDR3 length: 12 amino acids. Germline-derived CDR1 and CDR2 are DFQATT and SNEGSKA (reference sequence). Trimming took 5 bases from V and 4 from J, leaving 12 bases between them. The CDR3, as DNA: TGCAGTGCTGGAAGACAGAAATACGAGCAGTACTTC. This gives the protein CSAGRQKYEQYF.

The V gene is TRBV7-9, the J gene TRBJ2-3; D is possibly TRBD2 (6 bases). In germline, CDR1 is SEHNR, CDR2 FQNEAQ (reference sequence). Trimming shortened V by 11 bases and J by 1 base, and 10 bases separated the two germline ends. This CDR3 has 12 amino acids. CDR3 protein: CASGVGTDTQYF. CDR3 bases: TGTGCCTCGGGGGTCGGCACAGATACGCAGTATTTT.

This clonotype turned up a few times. The chain has TRBV20-1 and TRBJ1-6; unclear D gene. Trimming cost V 3 bases and J 0 bases, with 12 bases left between them. This CDR3 contains 16 residues. Per germline, CDR1 DFQATT and CDR2 SNEGSKA (reference sequence). The CDR3 loop is CSASRLTSSYNSPLHF. The CDR3 region has the DNA TGCAGTGCTAGTCGGCTGACGAGCTCCTATAATTCACCCCTCCACTTT.

The chain has TRBV7-2 and TRBJ1-5, with 7 positions matching TRBD1. The CDR3 extends over 17 amino acids. With 2 bases clipped from V and 0 bases from J, the junction kept 7 bases outside the gene matches. Germline CDR1 is SGHTA and CDR2 is FQGNSA. CDR3 bases: TGTGCCAGCAGCTTATACCGGGACAGCCATAGCAATCAGCCCCAGCATTTT. Protein product: CASSLYRDSHSNQPQHF.